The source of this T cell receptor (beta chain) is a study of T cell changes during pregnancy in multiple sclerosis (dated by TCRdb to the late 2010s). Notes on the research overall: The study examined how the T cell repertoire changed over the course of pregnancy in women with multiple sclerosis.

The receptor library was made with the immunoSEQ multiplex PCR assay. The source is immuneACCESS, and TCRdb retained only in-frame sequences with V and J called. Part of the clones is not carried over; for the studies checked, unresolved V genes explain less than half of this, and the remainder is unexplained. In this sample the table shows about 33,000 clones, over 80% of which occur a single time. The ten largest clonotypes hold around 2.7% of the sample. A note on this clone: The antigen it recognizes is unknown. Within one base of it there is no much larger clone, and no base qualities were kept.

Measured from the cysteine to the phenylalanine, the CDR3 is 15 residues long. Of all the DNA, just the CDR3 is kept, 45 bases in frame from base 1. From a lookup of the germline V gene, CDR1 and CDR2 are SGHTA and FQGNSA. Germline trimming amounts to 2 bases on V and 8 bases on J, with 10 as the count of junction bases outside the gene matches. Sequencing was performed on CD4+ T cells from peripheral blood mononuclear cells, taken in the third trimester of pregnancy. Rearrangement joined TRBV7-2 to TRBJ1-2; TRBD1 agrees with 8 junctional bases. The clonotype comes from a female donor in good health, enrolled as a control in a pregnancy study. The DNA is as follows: TGTGCCAGCAGCTTATCCCAGGGGGCAAGATACGGCTACACCTTC. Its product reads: CASSLSQGARYGYTF. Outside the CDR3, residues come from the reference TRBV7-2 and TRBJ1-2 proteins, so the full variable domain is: GAGVSQSPSNKVTEKGKDVELRCDPISGHTALYWYRQSLGQGLEFLIYFQGNSAPDKSGLPSDRFSAERTGGSVSTLTIQRTQQEDSAVYLCASSLSQGARYGYTFGSGTRLTVV.